This T cell receptor beta chain was recovered during a study of T cell repertoires in ileal Crohn's disease. Study background: Surgery for a complication: stricturing in roughly 61%, penetrating in roughly 39%. Study-wide findings and caveats: Clonal expansions were more frequent in active smokers than non-smokers at surgery.

Each sample's TCRB immunosequencing used around 500 nanograms of biopsy DNA. This table comes from immunoSEQ multiplex PCR, and its TCRdb copy is limited to in-frame clones, with some not included. Of more than 11,000 clones in the sample, 70% were seen once. With regard to this clone: No antigen is known for it.

The CDR3 spans 14 residues. Germline CDR1 SQVTM, CDR2 ANQGSEA. V was cut by 3 bases and J by 8 bases, with 17 bases left in between. Patients were adults with ileal or ileocolonic Crohn's disease needing resection. The V call is TRBV29-1, the J call TRBJ2-1; possibly TRBD1 for D (5 bases). The sequence derives from an adult with Crohn's disease. Sequenced material: ileal tissue. The CDR3: CSVDLGLGLDEQFF. The CDR3 nucleotides are TGCAGCGTTGACCTGGGATTGGGGCTCGATGAGCAGTTCTTC.